This paragraph covers one TCR beta chain sequence. These data come from a study of CXCR3-negative and CXCR3-positive naive CD8 T cells. UMI labels and 5' RACE were used to prepare the TRB cDNA libraries. TCRdb reprocessed the 5' RACE reads and keeps a single row for each CDR3 protein, giving no DNA. The sample has more than 50,000 distinct CDR3 sequences. Germline V gene lookup returns CDR1 MDHEN and CDR2 SYDVKM. The CDR3 is 17 residues long. The chain carries TRBV28 and TRBJ2-3; TCRdb designates TRBD2, a call that cannot be tested without DNA. The sequencing sample was made of naive CXCR3- CD8+ T cells from blood. Stated subset: CD45RO-CCR7+CD27+CD95- naive CD8+ T cells lacking CXCR3 (TNR3-). The TCR sequence derives from a human donor in good health. Some clones in this sample may be carry-over from other donors' samples. CDR3 protein: CASTWGTSGIETDTQYF.